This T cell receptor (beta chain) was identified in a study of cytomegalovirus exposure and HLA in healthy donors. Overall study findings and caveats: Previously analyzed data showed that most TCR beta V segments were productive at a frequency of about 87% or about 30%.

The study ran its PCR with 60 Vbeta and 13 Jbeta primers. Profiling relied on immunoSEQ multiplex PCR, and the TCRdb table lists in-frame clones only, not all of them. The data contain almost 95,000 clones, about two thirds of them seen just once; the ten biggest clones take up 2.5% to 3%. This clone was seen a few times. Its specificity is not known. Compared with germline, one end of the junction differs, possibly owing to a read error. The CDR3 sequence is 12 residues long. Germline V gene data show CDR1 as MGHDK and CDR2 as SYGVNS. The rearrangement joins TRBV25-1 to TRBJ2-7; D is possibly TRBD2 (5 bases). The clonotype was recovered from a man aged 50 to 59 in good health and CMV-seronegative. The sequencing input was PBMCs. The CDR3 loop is CARRFTPGEQYF. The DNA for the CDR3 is TGTGCCCGCAGATTCACACCGGGGGAGCAGTACTTC.